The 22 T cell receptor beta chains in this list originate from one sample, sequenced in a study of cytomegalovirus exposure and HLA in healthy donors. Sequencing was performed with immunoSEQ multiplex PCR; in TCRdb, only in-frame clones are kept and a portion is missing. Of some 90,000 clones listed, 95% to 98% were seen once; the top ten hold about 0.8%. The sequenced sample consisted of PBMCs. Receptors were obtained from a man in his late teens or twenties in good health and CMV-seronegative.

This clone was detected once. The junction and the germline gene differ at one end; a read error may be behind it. The CDR3 protein is CASTLSAGVTTEQFF. In nucleotides, the CDR3 is TGTGCCAGCACCTTATCAGCGGGAGTTACGACTGAGCAGTTCTTC. The rearrangement links TRBV11-3 to TRBJ2-1; TRBD2 matches at 8 bases. The CDR3 consists of 15 residues. CDR1 and CDR2 (germline): SGHNT, YENEEA.

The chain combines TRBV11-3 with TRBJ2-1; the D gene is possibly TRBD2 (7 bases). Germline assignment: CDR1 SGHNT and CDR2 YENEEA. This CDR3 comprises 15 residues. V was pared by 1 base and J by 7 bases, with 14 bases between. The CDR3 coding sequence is TGTGCCAGCAGCTTAGGGGGAGGGGGAGAAAATGAGCAGTTCTTC. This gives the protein CASSLGGGGENEQFF.

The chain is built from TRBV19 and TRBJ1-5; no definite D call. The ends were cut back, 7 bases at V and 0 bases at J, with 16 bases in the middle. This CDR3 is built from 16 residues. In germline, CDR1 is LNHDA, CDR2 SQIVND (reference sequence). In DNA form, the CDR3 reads TGTGCCAGTATCGAACGGGAGGGTTATAGCAATCAGCCCCAGCATTTT. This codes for CASIEREGYSNQPQHF.

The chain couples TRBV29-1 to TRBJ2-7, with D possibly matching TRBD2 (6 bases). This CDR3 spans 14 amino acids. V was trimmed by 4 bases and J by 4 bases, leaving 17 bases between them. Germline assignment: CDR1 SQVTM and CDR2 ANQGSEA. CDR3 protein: CSVVKYGGRYEQYF. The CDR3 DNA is TGCAGCGTTGTCAAATACGGGGGACGATACGAGCAGTACTTC.

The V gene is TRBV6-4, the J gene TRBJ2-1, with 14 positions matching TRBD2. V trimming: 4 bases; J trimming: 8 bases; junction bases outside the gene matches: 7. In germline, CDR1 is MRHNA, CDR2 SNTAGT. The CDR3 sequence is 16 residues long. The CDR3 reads CASSADGTSGSDEQFF. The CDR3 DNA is TGTGCCAGCAGTGCGGACGGGACTAGCGGGAGCGATGAGCAGTTCTTC.

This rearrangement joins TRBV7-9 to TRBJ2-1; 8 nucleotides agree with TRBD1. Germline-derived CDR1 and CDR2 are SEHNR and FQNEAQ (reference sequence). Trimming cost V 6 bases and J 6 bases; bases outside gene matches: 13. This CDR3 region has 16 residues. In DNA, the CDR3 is TGTGCCAGCAGACCGGCGGACAGGGTTTGGGGCAATGAGCAGTTCTTC. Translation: CASRPADRVWGNEQFF.

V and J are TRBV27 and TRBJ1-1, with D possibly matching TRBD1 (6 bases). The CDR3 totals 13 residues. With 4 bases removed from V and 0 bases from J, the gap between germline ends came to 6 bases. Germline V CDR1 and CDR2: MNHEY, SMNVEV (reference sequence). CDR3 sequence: CASSWTVNTEAFF. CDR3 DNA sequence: TGTGCCAGCAGTTGGACAGTGAACACTGAAGCTTTCTTT.

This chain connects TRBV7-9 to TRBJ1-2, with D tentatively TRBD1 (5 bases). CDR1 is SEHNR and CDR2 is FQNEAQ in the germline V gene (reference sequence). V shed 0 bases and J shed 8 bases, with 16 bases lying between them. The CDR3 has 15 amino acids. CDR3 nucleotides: TGTGCCAGCAGCTTAGCGCAGGGAGGCGTACAGGGCTACACCTTC. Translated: CASSLAQGGVQGYTF.

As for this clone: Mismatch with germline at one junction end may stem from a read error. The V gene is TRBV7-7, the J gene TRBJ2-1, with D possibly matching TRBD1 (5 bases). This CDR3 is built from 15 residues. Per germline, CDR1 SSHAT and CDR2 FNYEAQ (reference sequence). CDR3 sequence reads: CASSRTSGQGNEQFF. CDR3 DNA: TGTGCTAGCAGCCGGACATCTGGACAAGGCAATGAGCAGTTCTTC. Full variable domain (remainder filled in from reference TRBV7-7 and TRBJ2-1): GAGVSQSPRYKVTKRGQDVTLRCDPISSHATLYWYQQALGQGPEFLTYFNYEAQPDKSGLPSDRFSAERPEGSISTLTIQRTEQRDSAMYRCASSRTSGQGNEQFFGPGTRLTVL.

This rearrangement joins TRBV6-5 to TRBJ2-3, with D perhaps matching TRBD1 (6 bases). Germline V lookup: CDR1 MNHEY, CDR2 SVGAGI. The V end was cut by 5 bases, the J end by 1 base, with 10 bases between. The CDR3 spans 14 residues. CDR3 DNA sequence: TGTGCCAGCAGTCGGGACATCGGCACAGATACGCAGTATTTT. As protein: CASSRDIGTDTQYF.

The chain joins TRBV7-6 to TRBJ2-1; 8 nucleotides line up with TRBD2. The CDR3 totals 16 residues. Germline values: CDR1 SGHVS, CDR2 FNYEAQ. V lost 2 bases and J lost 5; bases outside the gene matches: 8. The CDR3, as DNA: TGTGCCAGCAGCTTACTACTGGGGCGGGAGGACAATGAGCAGTTCTTC. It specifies CASSLLLGREDNEQFF.

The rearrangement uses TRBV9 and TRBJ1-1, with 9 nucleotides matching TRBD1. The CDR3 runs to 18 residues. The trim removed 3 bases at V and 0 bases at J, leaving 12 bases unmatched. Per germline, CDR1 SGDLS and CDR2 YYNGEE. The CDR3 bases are TGTGCCAGCAGCGCCCGTCCGGGACAGGGTCCCTTGAACACTGAAGCTTTCTTT. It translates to CASSARPGQGPLNTEAFF.

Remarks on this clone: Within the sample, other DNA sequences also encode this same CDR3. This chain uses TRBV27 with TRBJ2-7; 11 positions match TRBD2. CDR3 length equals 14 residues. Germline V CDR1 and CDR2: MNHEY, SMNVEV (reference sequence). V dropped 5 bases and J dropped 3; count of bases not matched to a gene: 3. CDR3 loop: CASSPGLADYEQYF. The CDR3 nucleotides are TGTGCCAGCAGTCCGGGACTAGCGGACTACGAGCAGTACTTC.

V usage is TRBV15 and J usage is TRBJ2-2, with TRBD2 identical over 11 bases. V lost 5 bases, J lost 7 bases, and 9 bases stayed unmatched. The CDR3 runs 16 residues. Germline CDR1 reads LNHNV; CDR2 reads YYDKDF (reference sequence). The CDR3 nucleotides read TGTGCCACCAGCCCAAGACTAGCGGGAAACGGCGGGGAGCTGTTTTTT. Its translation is CATSPRLAGNGGELFF. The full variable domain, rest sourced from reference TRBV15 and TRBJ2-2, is DAMVIQNPRYQVTQFGKPVTLSCSQTLNHNVMYWYQQKSSQAPKLLFHYYDKDFNNEADTPDNFQSRRPNTSFCFLDIRSPGLGDTAMYLCATSPRLAGNGGELFFGEGSRLTVL.

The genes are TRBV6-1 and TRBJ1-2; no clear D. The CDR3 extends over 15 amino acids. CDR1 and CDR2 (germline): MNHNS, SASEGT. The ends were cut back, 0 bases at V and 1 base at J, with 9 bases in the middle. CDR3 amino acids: CASSEAAANNYGYTF. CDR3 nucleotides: TGTGCCAGCAGTGAAGCCGCGGCAAATAACTATGGCTACACCTTC.

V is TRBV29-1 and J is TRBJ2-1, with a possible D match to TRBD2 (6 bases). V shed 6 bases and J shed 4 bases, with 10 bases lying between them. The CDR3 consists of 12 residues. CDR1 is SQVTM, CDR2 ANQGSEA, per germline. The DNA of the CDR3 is TGCAGCGTCCGACTAGTATACAATGAGCAGTTCTTC. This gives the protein CSVRLVYNEQFF.

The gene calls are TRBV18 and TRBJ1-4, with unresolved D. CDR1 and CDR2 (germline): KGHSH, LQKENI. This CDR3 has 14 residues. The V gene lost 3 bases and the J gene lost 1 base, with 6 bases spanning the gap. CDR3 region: CASSPLRTNEKLFF. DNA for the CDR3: TGTGCCAGCTCACCCCTAAGAACTAATGAAAAACTGTTTTTT. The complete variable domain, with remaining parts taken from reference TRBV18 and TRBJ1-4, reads NAGVMQNPRHLVRRRGQEARLRCSPMKGHSHVYWYRQLPEEGLKFMVYLQKENIIDESGMPKERFSAEFPKEGPSILRIQQVVRGDSAAYFCASSPLRTNEKLFFGSGTQLSVL.

The CDR3 sequence is CASNRGTSGIIGATDTQYF. CDR3 DNA: TGTGCCAGCAACCGGGGGACTAGCGGGATCATTGGGGCCACAGATACGCAGTATTTT. The V call is TRBV5-4, the J call TRBJ2-3; TRBD2 matches at 13 bases. The CDR3 loop spans 19 amino acids. Per germline, CDR1 SGHNT and CDR2 YYREEE (reference sequence). V gave up 6 bases and J gave up 2 bases; unmatched junction bases: 15.

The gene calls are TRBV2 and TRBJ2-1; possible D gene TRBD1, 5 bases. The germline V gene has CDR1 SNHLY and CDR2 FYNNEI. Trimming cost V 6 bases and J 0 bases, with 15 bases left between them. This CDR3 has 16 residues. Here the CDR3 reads CASSRLGLRSYNEQFF. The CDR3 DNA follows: TGTGCCAGCAGCCGTCTGGGGCTGCGCTCCTACAATGAGCAGTTCTTC.

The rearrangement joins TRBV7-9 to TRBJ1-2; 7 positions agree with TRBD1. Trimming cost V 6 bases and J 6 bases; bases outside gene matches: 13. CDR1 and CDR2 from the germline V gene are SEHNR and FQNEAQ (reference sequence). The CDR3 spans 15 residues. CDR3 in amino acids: CASRVTGEASDGYTF. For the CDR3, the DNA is TGTGCCAGCAGGGTTACAGGGGAGGCGAGTGATGGCTACACCTTC.

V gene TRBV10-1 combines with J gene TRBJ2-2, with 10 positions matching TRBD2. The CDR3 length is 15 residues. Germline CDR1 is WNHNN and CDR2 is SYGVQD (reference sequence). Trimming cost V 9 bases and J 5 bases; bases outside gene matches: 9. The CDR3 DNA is TGCGCCAGTGGCGGGAGCGGGAGGGGGACCGGGGAGCTGTTTTTT. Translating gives CASGGSGRGTGELFF.

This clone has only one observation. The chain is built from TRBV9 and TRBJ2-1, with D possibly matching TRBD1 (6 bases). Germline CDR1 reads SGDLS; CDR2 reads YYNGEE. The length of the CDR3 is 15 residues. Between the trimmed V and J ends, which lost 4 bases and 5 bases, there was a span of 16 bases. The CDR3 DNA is TGTGCCAGCAGCCTAAAAATACAGGGTAACAATGAGCAGTTCTTC. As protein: CASSLKIQGNNEQFF.